These T cell receptor beta chains were read from a single sample in a study of T-cell memory formation after mild COVID-19. TCRdb re-derived calls from the 5' RACE reads in MiXCR, one entry per CDR3 protein. The sample records 350,000 or so distinct CDR3 sequences, over 20% being singletons. Sequenced: PBMCs or a T cell subset sorted from them (not recorded which). These receptors were collected from an adult woman who had mild COVID-19 (a few samples of this study predate the infection). Cell type and time point are not known. Each CDR3 is given with its conserved first and last residue. D genes are given only for firm matches. Clone size, where shown, is once, few, many, or a class for clones that have expanded.

NA	TRBJ1-6	TRBV2	TRBD1	CASSADRGNSPLHF	TGTGCCAGCAGTGCCGACAGGGGAAATTCACCCCTCCACTTT
NA	TRBJ1-3	TRBV12-3/TRBV12-4	NA	CASSLALTGSSGNTIYF	TGTGCCAGCAGTTTAGCGCTTACCGGGAGCTCTGGAAACACCATATATTTT
few	TRBJ2-7	TRBV24-1	TRBD1	CATSDTGTGTFYEQYF	TGTGCCACCAGTGATACCGGGACAGGGACCTTCTACGAGCAGTACTTC
NA	TRBJ1-1	TRBV20-1	NA	CSAKRRQAFF	TGCAGTGCAAAGCGCCGGCAAGCTTTCTTT
few	TRBJ2-5	TRBV4-2	TRBD2	CASSRWTSGGAVKETQYF	TGTGCCAGCAGCCGATGGACTAGCGGGGGGGCAGTAAAGGAGACCCAGTACTTC
few	TRBJ2-1	TRBV9	NA	CASSARSMKQFF	TGTGCCAGCAGCGCCCGGAGTATGAAGCAGTTCTTC
few	TRBJ2-1	TRBV19	NA	CASSMRAGGAYNEQFF	TGTGCCAGTAGTATGCGAGCCGGGGGCGCTTACAATGAGCAGTTCTTC
NA	TRBJ1-5	TRBV2	NA	CASSDLTGSSAETIQPQHF	TGTGCCAGCAGTGATCTTACAGGGAGCTCGGCAGAAACAATTCAGCCCCAGCATTTT
many	TRBJ2-7	TRBV3-1	NA	CASSRTSGARSYEQYF	TGTGCCAGCAGCCGGACATCAGGCGCGAGATCGTACGAGCAGTACTTC
NA	TRBJ2-2	TRBV18	NA	CASSPSTGRRTGELFF	TGTGCCAGCTCACCTAGTACAGGGAGGAGAACCGGGGAGCTGTTTTTT
NA	TRBJ1-4	TRBV6-5	NA	CASSYSYRFATNEKLFF	TGTGCCAGCAGTTACTCGTACAGGTTCGCAACTAATGAAAAACTGTTTTTT
many	TRBJ2-7	TRBV5-1	NA	CASSLGPSSYEQYF	TGTGCCAGCAGCTTAGGCCCTAGCTCCTACGAGCAGTACTTC
few	TRBJ2-7	TRBV7-9	TRBD2	CASSSVGGNTPTQQYF	TGTGCCAGCAGCTCGGTGGGGGGGAACACTCCTACGCAGCAGTACTTC
NA	TRBJ1-1	TRBV4-2	NA	CASSQPTTGGAFF	TGTGCCAGCAGCCAACCTACTACAGGTGGGGCTTTCTTT
NA	TRBJ2-7	TRBV5-4	TRBD2	CASTLGGTSGYEQYF	TGTGCCAGCACCCTCGGAGGGACTAGCGGATACGAGCAGTACTTC
few	TRBJ2-5	TRBV4-3	NA	CASSQATGETQYF	TGCGCCAGCAGCCAAGCGACTGGGGAGACCCAGTACTTC